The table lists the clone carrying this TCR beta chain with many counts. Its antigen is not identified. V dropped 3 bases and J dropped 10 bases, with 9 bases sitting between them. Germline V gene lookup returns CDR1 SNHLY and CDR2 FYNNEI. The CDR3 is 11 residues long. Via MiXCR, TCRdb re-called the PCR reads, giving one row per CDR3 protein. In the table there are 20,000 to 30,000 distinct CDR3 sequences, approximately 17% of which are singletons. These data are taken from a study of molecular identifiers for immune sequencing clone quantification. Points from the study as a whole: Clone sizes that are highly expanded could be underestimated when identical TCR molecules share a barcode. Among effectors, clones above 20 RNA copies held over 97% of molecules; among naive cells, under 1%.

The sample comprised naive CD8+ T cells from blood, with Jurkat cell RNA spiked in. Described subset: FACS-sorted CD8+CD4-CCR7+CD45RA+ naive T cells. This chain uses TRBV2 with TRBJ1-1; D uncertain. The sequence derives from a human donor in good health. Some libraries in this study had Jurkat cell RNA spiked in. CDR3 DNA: TGTGCCAGCAGTGATGGGGTAGGAGCTTTCTTT. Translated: CASSDGVGAFF.